These 30 T cell receptor beta chains were sequenced from one sample in a study of T cell clonotyping in hematopoietic cell transplantation. Measured with immunoSEQ multiplex PCR; TCRdb has only the in-frame clones, and not every one. The table shows about 16,000 clones, with under 90% occurring only once. The sample was peripheral blood mononuclear cells. The receptor set was obtained from a man aged 50 to 60 in good health. Some clones in this sample may be carry-over from other donors' samples.

This clone was recorded once. The genes are TRBV9 and TRBJ1-1; perhaps TRBD1 as D (5 bases). Trimming took off 0 bases at V and 2 bases at J, with 8 bases between the two ends. This CDR3 is built from 14 residues. The germline CDR1 and CDR2 sequences are SGDLS and YYNGEE. The CDR3 reads CASSVGDGNTEAFF. The CDR3 coding sequence is TGTGCCAGCAGCGTAGGGGACGGTAACACTGAAGCTTTCTTT.

V and J are TRBV30 and TRBJ1-6; tentative D call: TRBD1 (5 bases). From germline, CDR1 is GTSNPN and CDR2 SVGIG (reference sequence). Trimming took off 5 bases at V and 0 bases at J, with 11 bases between the two ends. The CDR3 contains 15 residues. Written as DNA, the CDR3 is TGTGCCTGGGACCCAGGGAGCTCCTATAATTCACCCCTCCACTTT. It translates to CAWDPGSSYNSPLHF.

This clone came up once. V usage is TRBV28 and J usage is TRBJ2-7, with D unresolved. The CDR3 loop spans 14 amino acids. The V gene lost 6 bases and the J gene lost 9 bases, with 21 bases spanning the gap. Germline CDR1 reads MDHEN; CDR2 reads SYDVKM. Here the CDR3 reads CASSKTRTALGQYF. DNA for the CDR3: TGTGCCAGCAGCAAGACCCGTACAGCCCTTGGGCAGTACTTC.

In DNA, the CDR3 is TGTGCCAGCACTAACAGGACAGGACAAGAGACCCAGTACTTC. This sequence encodes CASTNRTGQETQYF. The chain joins TRBV6-1 to TRBJ2-5, with 7 nucleotides matching TRBD1. The CDR3 length is 14 residues. Germline assignment: CDR1 MNHNS and CDR2 SASEGT. Trimming at V came to 7 bases and at J to 2 bases, leaving 7 bases not matched to a gene.

This chain uses TRBV27 with TRBJ1-2, with TRBD1 as a possible D gene (5 bases). The CDR3 totals 14 residues. Germline CDR1 is MNHEY and CDR2 is SMNVEV (reference sequence). V was trimmed by 5 bases and J by 7 bases, leaving 17 bases between them. In nucleotides, the CDR3 is TGTGCCAGCAGTAGTGGGGGGGGTTTGCTTGGCTACACCTTC. It encodes CASSSGGGLLGYTF.

The gene calls are TRBV4-1 and TRBJ1-6; unclear D gene. V shed 3 bases and J shed 10 bases, with 22 bases lying between them. The V gene's germline CDR1 is MGHRA and CDR2 YSYEKL. The CDR3 sequence is 17 residues long. This CDR3 is CASSHGRDLGKGSPLHF. CDR3 DNA: TGCGCCAGCAGCCACGGAAGAGACCTCGGAAAAGGGTCACCCCTCCACTTT.

In this sample, this clone turned up a few times. The V call is TRBV29-1, the J call TRBJ1-5; D perhaps matches TRBD1 (5 bases). The CDR3 sequence is 13 residues long. CDR1 and CDR2 from the germline V gene are SQVTM and ANQGSEA. The germline V and J ends were trimmed by 4 bases and 5 bases, with 12 bases remaining between them. The DNA for the CDR3 is TGCAGCGTTGGGTCATCGGGGGATCAGCCCCAGCATTTT. Amino acids: CSVGSSGDQPQHF. Supplemented by reference TRBV29-1 and TRBJ1-5, the full variable domain reads SAVISQKPSRDICQRGTSLTIQCQVDSQVTMMFWYRQQPGQSLTLIATANQGSEATYESGFVIDKFPISRPNLTFSTLTVSNMSPEDSSIYLCSVGSSGDQPQHFGDGTRLSIL.

V gene TRBV7-8 combines with J gene TRBJ2-1, with D possibly TRBD2 on 6 matching bases. Germline-derived CDR1 and CDR2 are SGHVS and FQNEAQ. This CDR3 region has 18 residues. Trimming removed 0 bases from V and 0 bases from J, with 15 bases in between. This CDR3 is CASSLAGGVGGSYNEQFF. The CDR3 nucleotides read TGTGCCAGCAGCTTAGCAGGCGGGGTCGGAGGCTCCTACAATGAGCAGTTCTTC.

The genes are TRBV28 and TRBJ2-1; weak D call: TRBD2 (6 bases). Between the trimmed V and J ends, which lost 6 bases and 5 bases, there was a span of 20 bases. The CDR3 covers 16 residues. CDR1 is MDHEN, CDR2 SYDVKM, per germline. CDR3 loop: CASRLTSTWIDNEQFF. CDR3 nucleotides: TGTGCCAGCAGATTGACTAGTACGTGGATTGACAATGAGCAGTTCTTC.

The rearrangement links TRBV9 to TRBJ2-7; D is perhaps TRBD2 (6 bases). Per the germline V gene, CDR1 is SGDLS and CDR2 is YYNGEE. V was cut by 5 bases and J by 2 bases, with 11 bases left in between. The CDR3 is 13 residues long. Here the CDR3 DNA reads TGTGCCAGCAGGGGGGGTACCACCTACGAGCAGTACTTC. This sequence encodes CASRGGTTYEQYF.

The chain uses TRBV30 and TRBJ2-5; 11 positions match TRBD1. V was pared by 1 base and J by 5 bases, with 6 bases of the junction left unmatched. Germline V gene sequence: CDR1 GTSNPN, CDR2 SVGIG (reference sequence). The CDR3 covers 15 residues. The CDR3 sequence: CAWSGGQGAWETQYF. The CDR3 DNA reads as TGTGCCTGGAGTGGAGGACAGGGGGCTTGGGAGACCCAGTACTTC.

The chain employs TRBV5-1 and TRBJ2-3; 12 bases agree with TRBD2. From germline, CDR1 is SGHRS and CDR2 YFSETQ. Unmatched junction bases numbered 1, after V lost 1 base and J lost 4 bases. CDR3 length: 15 residues. The CDR3 DNA is TGCGCCAGCAGCTTGCTAGCGGGGGGGCCAGATACGCAGTATTTT. It codes for CASSLLAGGPDTQYF.

This clone was seen a single time. This rearrangement joins TRBV19 to TRBJ2-7; TRBD1 matches at 9 bases. Per the germline V gene, CDR1 is LNHDA and CDR2 is SQIVND (reference sequence). This CDR3 has 15 residues. V lost 3 bases, J lost 5 bases, and 8 bases stayed unmatched. The CDR3 coding sequence is TGTGCCAGTAGTATGAAGGGACAGGGAAGCCACGAGCAGTACTTC. This gives the protein CASSMKGQGSHEQYF.

The chain employs TRBV7-2 and TRBJ1-2; 9 bases align to TRBD1. The J segment lost 6 bases and the V segment lost 1 base, leaving 9 bases of the junction unmatched. The V gene's germline CDR1 is SGHTA and CDR2 FQGNSA. This CDR3 has 16 amino acids. The CDR3 coding sequence is TGTGCCAGCAGCTTAGGTCGACGGACAGGGGCTGATGGCTACACCTTC. As protein: CASSLGRRTGADGYTF. The full variable domain, completed using reference TRBV7-2 and TRBJ1-2, is GAGVSQSPSNKVTEKGKDVELRCDPISGHTALYWYRQSLGQGLEFLIYFQGNSAPDKSGLPSDRFSAERTGGSVSTLTIQRTQQEDSAVYLCASSLGRRTGADGYTFGSGTRLTVV.

The V and J genes are TRBV29-1 and TRBJ1-2; D is unclear. Trimming shortened V by 3 bases and J by 4 bases, and 6 bases separated the two germline ends. The CDR3 covers 11 residues. CDR1 is SQVTM and CDR2 is ANQGSEA in the germline V gene. DNA of the CDR3: TGCAGCGTTGACAAGGTCTATGGCTACACCTTC. This codes for CSVDKVYGYTF.

V usage is TRBV4-2 and J usage is TRBJ2-7; the match to TRBD2 covers 9 bases. CDR3 length equals 14 residues. V lost 4 bases to trimming and J lost 9 bases; unmatched junction nucleotides: 10. Per the germline V gene, CDR1 is LGHNA and CDR2 is YNFKEQ. This chain's CDR3 is CASSPSGDYERQYF. The CDR3 nucleotides are TGTGCCAGCAGCCCTAGCGGGGATTACGAGAGGCAGTACTTC.

The chain links TRBV5-4 to TRBJ2-7; 9 nucleotides match TRBD1. The CDR3 has 14 amino acids. Trimming removed 0 bases from V and 6 bases from J; junction bases left unmatched: 4. The germline V gene has CDR1 SGHNT and CDR2 YYREEE (reference sequence). CDR3 bases: TGTGCCAGCAGCTTGGTGGGGACAGGGCGCGAGCAGTACTTC. Amino acids: CASSLVGTGREQYF.

J is TRBJ1-6 and V is TRBV7-9; TRBD1 matches at 7 bases. J was trimmed by 7 bases and V by 2 bases; bases with no gene match: 5. Germline V gene sequence: CDR1 SEHNR, CDR2 FQNEAQ (reference sequence). The CDR3 has 15 amino acids. CDR3 bases: TGTGCCAGCAGCTTAAGACAGGGAGGAAATTCACCCCTCCACTTT. Protein: CASSLRQGGNSPLHF. Looking up the rest from reference TRBV7-9 and TRBJ1-6 gives the full variable domain: DTGVSQNPRHKITKRGQNVTFRCDPISEHNRLYWYRQTLGQGPEFLTYFQNEAQLEKSRLLSDRFSAERPKGSFSTLEIQRTEQGDSAMYLCASSLRQGGNSPLHFGNGTRLTVT.

The genes are TRBV6-5 and TRBJ2-7; either TRBD1 or TRBD2 may fit D (5 bases each). This CDR3 comprises 13 residues. V was clipped by 7 bases and J by 0 bases, with 10 bases between them. Germline V CDR1 and CDR2: MNHEY, SVGAGI. This CDR3 reads CASTGDVSYEQYF. Written as DNA, the CDR3 is TGTGCCAGCACCGGGGACGTCTCCTACGAGCAGTACTTC.

This clone was observed a few times. This chain connects TRBV28 to TRBJ1-6; 7 bases map to TRBD1. Looked up from germline, CDR1 is MDHEN and CDR2 is SYDVKM. Germline trimming cut 6 bases from V and 6 bases from J; bases unmatched to any gene: 5. The CDR3 extends over 14 amino acids. CDR3 in amino acids: CASREQGTNSPLHF. CDR3 sequence (DNA): TGTGCCAGCAGAGAACAGGGGACTAATTCACCCCTCCACTTT.

The sample holds a few counts of this clone. The rearrangement joins TRBV9 to TRBJ1-5, with unresolved D. Germline V lookup: CDR1 SGDLS, CDR2 YYNGEE. The CDR3 totals 14 residues. The V end lost 4 bases, the J end lost 0 bases, and 8 bases lay between the germline ends. DNA for the CDR3: TGTGCCAGCAGCCCATACGGTAGCAATCAGCCCCAGCATTTT. This encodes CASSPYGSNQPQHF. Drawing the rest from reference TRBV9 and TRBJ1-5, the complete variable domain is DSGVTQTPKHLITATGQRVTLRCSPRSGDLSVYWYQQSLDQGLQFLIQYYNGEERAKGNILERFSAQQFPDLHSELNLSSLELGDSALYFCASSPYGSNQPQHFGDGTRLSIL.

This clone was detected only a few times. The chain has TRBV30 and TRBJ2-5; 8 nucleotides match TRBD2. This CDR3 is built from 14 residues. Germline loops: CDR1 GTSNPN, CDR2 SVGIG (reference sequence). The V segment lost 2 bases and the J segment 9 bases; nucleotides outside the gene matches: 11. CDR3: CAWSPNSGGGAQYF. CDR3 coding DNA: TGTGCCTGGAGTCCAAACAGCGGGGGAGGGGCCCAGTACTTC.

The V and J genes are TRBV28 and TRBJ2-7, with unresolved D. The germline V gene has CDR1 MDHEN and CDR2 SYDVKM. This CDR3 is built from 15 residues. The ends were cut back, 2 bases at V and 2 bases at J, with 13 bases in the middle. This CDR3 is CASSLRWGRTYEQYF. The CDR3 DNA sequence: TGTGCCAGCAGTTTAAGGTGGGGTAGAACCTACGAGCAGTACTTC.

Turning to this clone: Compared with germline, one end of the junction differs, possibly owing to a read error. The V call is TRBV7-7, the J call TRBJ2-7; D perhaps matches TRBD1 (5 bases). The length of the CDR3 is 13 residues. Germline assignment: CDR1 SSHAT and CDR2 FNYEAQ (reference sequence). The CDR3 region has the DNA TGTGCTAGCAGCCCTACAGGTATCTACGAGCAGTACTTC. Its protein is CASSPTGIYEQYF.

The V call is TRBV6-1, the J call TRBJ2-7, with 12 bases that match TRBD2. The CDR3 is 16 residues long. Germline lookup yields CDR1 MNHNS and CDR2 SASEGT. V lost 0 bases to trimming and J lost 3 bases; unmatched junction nucleotides: 3. The CDR3 DNA sequence: TGTGCCAGCAGTGAAGCACTAGCGGGGGGCCTCTACGAGCAGTACTTC. The encoded protein is CASSEALAGGLYEQYF.

V gene TRBV23-1 combines with J gene TRBJ1-2, with D tentatively TRBD1 (5 bases). TRBV23-1 is sorted into the ORF group, with uncertain function. The CDR3 totals 11 residues. V dropped 11 bases and J dropped 6 bases, with 13 bases sitting between them. CDR3 residues: CAGHWGDGYTF. In DNA form, the CDR3 reads TGCGCCGGGCACTGGGGGGATGGCTACACCTTC.

The chain links TRBV9 to TRBJ2-2; no firm D call. Germline CDR1 reads SGDLS; CDR2 reads YYNGEE. This CDR3 region has 15 residues. V was pared by 4 bases and J by 0 bases, with 10 bases between. The CDR3 here is CASSLRRTNTGELFF. Written as DNA, the CDR3 is TGTGCCAGCAGCCTCAGGCGAACGAACACCGGGGAGCTGTTTTTT.

In its sample, this clone was seen once. The J gene is TRBJ2-3, the V gene TRBV2; D gene uncertain. The length of the CDR3 is 14 residues. Deletions cut 6 bases from V and 2 bases from J, with 12 bases between. Germline-derived CDR1 and CDR2 are SNHLY and FYNNEI. The CDR3, as DNA: TGTGCCAGCAGCGATCACAGAATCACAGATACGCAGTATTTT. Amino acids: CASSDHRITDTQYF.

J is TRBJ2-3 and V is TRBV25-1; D may be TRBD1 (6 bases). This CDR3 comprises 16 residues. Germline V CDR1 and CDR2: MGHDK, SYGVNS. V was shortened by 3 bases and J by 8 bases, with 21 bases between the two germline ends. The CDR3 DNA sequence: TGTGCCAGCAGTGATGTATATTTGGACAGAGAGGCTACGCAGTATTTT. Its translation is CASSDVYLDREATQYF.

The chain is built from TRBV27 and TRBJ2-3, with a tentative D call TRBD1 (5 bases). Germline V CDR1 and CDR2: MNHEY, SMNVEV (reference sequence). Trimming pared 6 bases from V and 9 bases from J, leaving 22 bases between. There are 15 residues in the CDR3. The CDR3 here is CASRPPAGWTPTQYF. The CDR3 bases are TGTGCCAGCAGACCGCCCGCAGGGTGGACCCCAACGCAGTATTTT.